The 14 T cell receptor beta chains listed next were all sequenced from one sample in a study of T-cell memory formation after mild COVID-19. TCRdb itself ran the 5' RACE reads through MiXCR, one entry per CDR3 protein. Found here are around 300,000 distinct CDR3 sequences, roughly an eighth of them singletons; the top ten hold 20% to 25%. Sequenced input: PBMCs or a T cell subset sorted from them (not recorded which). Every receptor here comes from a man younger than 35 who had mild COVID-19 (a few samples of this study predate the infection). Cell type and time point are not known.

J is TRBJ1-5 and V is TRBV19; possible D gene TRBD1, 5 bases. Germline CDR1 and CDR2: LNHDA and SQIVND (reference sequence). The CDR3 spans 13 residues. The ends were cut back, 4 bases at V and 3 bases at J, with 7 bases in the middle. In DNA, the CDR3 is TGTGCCAGTAGTAGGGGGTACAATCAGCCCCAGCATTTT. This translates into CASSRGYNQPQHF.

The genes are TRBV24-1 and TRBJ2-2, with 7 nucleotides matching TRBD1. The CDR3 spans 16 residues. Trimming cost V 6 bases and J 6 bases; bases outside gene matches: 12. Per the germline V gene, CDR1 is KGHDR and CDR2 is SFDVKD. The CDR3 region is CATSYASTGDPGELFF. CDR3 nucleotides: TGTGCCACCAGTTATGCCTCCACAGGGGATCCCGGGGAGCTGTTTTTT.

This clonotype was seen only a few times. The chain combines TRBV7-3 with TRBJ1-1, with D perhaps TRBD1 (5 bases). Germline V gene data show CDR1 as SGHTA and CDR2 as FQGTGA. V lost 5 bases and J lost 5, with 12 bases in between. The CDR3 consists of 13 residues. CDR3: CASSTRQRTEAFF. CDR3 DNA: TGTGCCAGCAGCACGCGACAGAGGACTGAAGCTTTCTTT.

The sample holds a few counts of this clonotype. The chain has TRBV5-4 and TRBJ2-3, with no clear D. The CDR3 spans 17 residues. The germline V and J ends were trimmed by 4 bases and 0 bases, with 18 bases remaining between them. Germline CDR1 SGHNT, CDR2 YYREEE (reference sequence). The CDR3 DNA reads as TGTGCCAGCAGCCCCGACGGGCTGACCTATAGCACAGATACGCAGTATTTT. This codes for CASSPDGLTYSTDTQYF. Full variable domain (missing parts from reference TRBV5-4 and TRBJ2-3): ETGVTQSPTHLIKTRGQQVTLRCSSQSGHNTVSWYQQALGQGPQFIFQYYREEENGRGNFPPRFSGLQFPNYSSELNVNALELDDSALYLCASSPDGLTYSTDTQYFGPGTRLTVL.

The chain uses TRBV29-1 and TRBJ1-3, with D possibly being TRBD1 (6 bases). Trimming cost V 0 bases and J 0 bases, with 12 bases left between them. Germline CDR1 is SQVTM and CDR2 is ANQGSEA. The CDR3 runs 16 residues. The DNA of the CDR3 is TGCAGCGTTGAAGATCGATTGGACAGCTCTGGAAACACCATATATTTT. Residues: CSVEDRLDSSGNTIYF.

This chain connects TRBV6-6 to TRBJ1-2, with 12 positions matching TRBD1. There are 15 residues in the CDR3. With V trimmed by 4 bases and J by 5 bases, 5 bases remained unmatched. CDR1 MNHNY and CDR2 SVGAGI come from the germline V gene (reference sequence). CDR3 protein: CASSSPGQGAYGYTF. The CDR3 nucleotides read TGTGCCAGCAGTTCGCCGGGACAGGGGGCTTATGGCTACACCTTC.

This clonotype was observed a few times. As DNA, the CDR3 is TGCGCCAGCAGCGACGGTTCTAGCACAGATACGCAGTATTTT. This codes for CASSDGSSTDTQYF. V and J are TRBV5-1 and TRBJ2-3; no clear D gene. The CDR3 is 14 amino acids. Germline CDR1 SGHRS, CDR2 YFSETQ. The V gene lost 4 bases and the J gene lost 0 bases, with 9 bases spanning the gap. Looking up the rest from reference TRBV5-1 and TRBJ2-3 gives the full variable domain: KAGVTQTPRYLIKTRGQQVTLSCSPISGHRSVSWYQQTPGQGLQFLFEYFSETQRNKGNFPGRFSGRQFSNSRSEMNVSTLELGDSALYLCASSDGSSTDTQYFGPGTRLTVL.

The chain has TRBV5-1 and TRBJ1-5; 8 bases agree with TRBD1. The junction had 3 bases not matched to a gene; V was cut back by 2 bases and J by 2 bases. CDR1 is SGHRS and CDR2 is YFSETQ in the germline V gene. The CDR3 spans 15 residues. The CDR3 coding sequence is TGCGCCAGCAGCTTATCGACAGGGGGCAATCAGCCCCAGCATTTT. It yields the protein CASSLSTGGNQPQHF. The variable domain in full, completed from reference TRBV5-1 and TRBJ1-5, reads KAGVTQTPRYLIKTRGQQVTLSCSPISGHRSVSWYQQTPGQGLQFLFEYFSETQRNKGNFPGRFSGRQFSNSRSEMNVSTLELGDSALYLCASSLSTGGNQPQHFGDGTRLSIL.

V usage is TRBV20-1 and J usage is TRBJ2-3; D unresolved. CDR1 and CDR2 (germline): DFQATT, SNEGSKA (reference sequence). The CDR3 runs to 14 residues. Trimming took off 6 bases at V and 4 bases at J, with 17 bases between the two ends. CDR3 protein: CSAASDWAPDTQYF. Written as DNA, the CDR3 is TGCAGTGCCGCCTCCGACTGGGCCCCAGATACGCAGTATTTT.

CDR3 loop: CASSRGGDHNEQFF. CDR3 in DNA: TGTGCCAGCAGCCGGGGGGGAGATCACAATGAGCAGTTCTTC. The chain employs TRBV28 and TRBJ2-1; 8 bases match TRBD2. The CDR3 consists of 14 residues. The V gene end was trimmed by 6 bases and the J gene end by 5 bases; junction bases not matched to a gene: 6. Germline-derived CDR1 and CDR2 are MDHEN and SYDVKM.

V and J are TRBV20-1 and TRBJ2-2; 10 bases align to TRBD1. In germline, CDR1 is DFQATT, CDR2 SNEGSKA (reference sequence). The CDR3 spans 14 residues. The V gene end was trimmed by 6 bases and the J gene end by 4 bases; junction bases not matched to a gene: 5. CDR3 region: CSAPRDRGTGELFF. CDR3 DNA sequence: TGCAGTGCGCCCCGGGACAGGGGCACCGGGGAGCTGTTTTTT.

This clonotype was counted only a few times. The chain joins TRBV20-1 to TRBJ1-2; TRBD1 agrees at 7 bases. The J segment lost 8 bases and the V segment lost 0 bases, leaving 12 bases of the junction unmatched. This CDR3 has 15 residues. CDR1 is DFQATT and CDR2 is SNEGSKA in the germline V gene (reference sequence). The CDR3: CSARDPTGWYQGYTF. CDR3 coding DNA: TGCAGTGCTAGAGACCCGACAGGGTGGTATCAGGGCTACACCTTC.

This clonotype occurred a few times. The chain couples TRBV7-9 to TRBJ1-2; 8 nucleotides agree with TRBD1. The V gene's germline CDR1 is SEHNR and CDR2 FQNEAQ (reference sequence). V was pared by 5 bases and J by 8 bases, with 7 bases of the junction left unmatched. The CDR3 has 13 residues. The CDR3 region has the DNA TGTGCCAGCAGCCCTTGGACAGGGAACGGCTACACCTTC. Translating gives CASSPWTGNGYTF. Full variable domain (rest looked up from reference TRBV7-9 and TRBJ1-2): DTGVSQNPRHKITKRGQNVTFRCDPISEHNRLYWYRQTLGQGPEFLTYFQNEAQLEKSRLLSDRFSAERPKGSFSTLEIQRTEQGDSAMYLCASSPWTGNGYTFGSGTRLTVV.

This clonotype is a singleton in its sample. The junction shows a germline mismatch at one end, possibly a read error. This sequence joins TRBV7-9 and TRBJ1-6; D possibly corresponds to TRBD1 (6 bases). This CDR3 has 18 residues. Germline V CDR1 and CDR2: SEHNR, FQNEAQ (reference sequence). The CDR3 loop reads CASSPSGGQSSYKSPLHF. CDR3 nucleotides: TGTGCCAGCAGCCCCTCGGGAGGACAGAGCTCCTATAAGTCACCCCTCCACTTT. The whole variable domain, filled in from reference TRBV7-9 and TRBJ1-6, reads DTGVSQNPRHKITKRGQNVTFRCDPISEHNRLYWYRQTLGQGPEFLTYFQNEAQLEKSRLLSDRFSAERPKGSFSTLEIQRTEQGDSAMYLCASSPSGGQSSYKSPLHFGNGTRLTVT.